The source of this T cell receptor (beta chain) is a study of cytomegalovirus exposure and HLA in healthy donors. The study, taken as a whole, reports: Published work reported that the classifier diagnosed cytomegalovirus status with high specificity and sensitivity. Among the CMV-associated chains, a few were confirmed in vitro as specific for CMV antigens.

This clone was detected once. The antigen is undetermined. V lost 5 bases, J lost 0 bases, and 12 bases lay in between. The CDR3 covers 15 residues. Per germline, CDR1 MDHEN and CDR2 SYDVKM. Clones were read by immunoSEQ multiplex PCR, and TCRdb kept only the in-frame ones, dropping some. The table includes 99,000 or so clones, around 86% detected once. The TCR originated in a woman aged 18-29 years in good health and CMV-seropositive. The sequenced sample was PBMCs. The rearrangement joins TRBV28 to TRBJ2-3; D might be TRBD1 (6 bases). The CDR3 coding sequence is TGTGCCAGCAGTACAGGGTCCATCAGCACAGATACGCAGTATTTT. The encoded protein is CASSTGSISTDTQYF. Full variable domain (rest looked up from reference TRBV28 and TRBJ2-3): DVKVTQSSRYLVKRTGEKVFLECVQDMDHENMFWYRQDPGLGLRLIYFSYDVKMKEKGDIPEGYSVSREKKERFSLILESASTNQTSMYLCASSTGSISTDTQYFGPGTRLTVL.